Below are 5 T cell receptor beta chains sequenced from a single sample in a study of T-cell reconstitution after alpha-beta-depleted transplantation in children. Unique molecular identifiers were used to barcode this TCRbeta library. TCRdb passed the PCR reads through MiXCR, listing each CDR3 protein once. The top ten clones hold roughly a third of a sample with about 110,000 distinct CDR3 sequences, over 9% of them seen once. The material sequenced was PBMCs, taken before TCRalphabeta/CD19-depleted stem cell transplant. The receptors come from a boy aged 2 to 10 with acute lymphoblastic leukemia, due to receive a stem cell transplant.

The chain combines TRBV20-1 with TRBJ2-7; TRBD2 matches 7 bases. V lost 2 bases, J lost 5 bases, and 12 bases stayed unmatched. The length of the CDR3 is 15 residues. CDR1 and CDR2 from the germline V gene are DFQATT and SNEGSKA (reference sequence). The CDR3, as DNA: TGCAGTGCTAGACAACGCGGCGGGAGTTTTAACGAGCAGTACTTC. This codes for CSARQRGGSFNEQYF.

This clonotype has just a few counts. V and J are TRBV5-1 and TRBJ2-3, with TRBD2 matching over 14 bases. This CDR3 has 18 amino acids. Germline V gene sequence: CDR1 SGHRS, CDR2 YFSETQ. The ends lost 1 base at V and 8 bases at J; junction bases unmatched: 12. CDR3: CASSLQPGLAGGPFTQYF. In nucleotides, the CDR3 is TGCGCCAGCAGCTTGCAACCCGGACTAGCGGGAGGCCCGTTTACGCAGTATTTT.

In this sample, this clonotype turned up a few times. CDR3 sequence: CASSLSGERYF. The CDR3 DNA reads as TGTGCCAGCAGTTTATCTGGGGAACGGTACTTC. The chain joins TRBV28 to TRBJ2-7, with unresolved D. The CDR3 covers 11 residues. V shed 1 base and J shed 12 bases, with 10 bases lying between them. From germline, CDR1 is MDHEN and CDR2 SYDVKM.

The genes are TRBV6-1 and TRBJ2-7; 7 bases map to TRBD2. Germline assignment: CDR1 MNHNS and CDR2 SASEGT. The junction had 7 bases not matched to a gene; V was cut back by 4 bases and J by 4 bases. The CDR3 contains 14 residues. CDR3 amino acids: CASSGPGLPYEQYF. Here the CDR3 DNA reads TGTGCCAGCAGTGGACCGGGACTACCGTACGAGCAGTACTTC.

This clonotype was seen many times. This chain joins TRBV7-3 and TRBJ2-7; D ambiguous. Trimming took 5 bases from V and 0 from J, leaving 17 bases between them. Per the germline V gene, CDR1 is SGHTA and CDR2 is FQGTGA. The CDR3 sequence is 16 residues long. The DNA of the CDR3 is TGTGCCAGCAGCGGCCCTATAGCAGCTGTCTCCTACGAGCAGTACTTC. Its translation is CASSGPIAAVSYEQYF.